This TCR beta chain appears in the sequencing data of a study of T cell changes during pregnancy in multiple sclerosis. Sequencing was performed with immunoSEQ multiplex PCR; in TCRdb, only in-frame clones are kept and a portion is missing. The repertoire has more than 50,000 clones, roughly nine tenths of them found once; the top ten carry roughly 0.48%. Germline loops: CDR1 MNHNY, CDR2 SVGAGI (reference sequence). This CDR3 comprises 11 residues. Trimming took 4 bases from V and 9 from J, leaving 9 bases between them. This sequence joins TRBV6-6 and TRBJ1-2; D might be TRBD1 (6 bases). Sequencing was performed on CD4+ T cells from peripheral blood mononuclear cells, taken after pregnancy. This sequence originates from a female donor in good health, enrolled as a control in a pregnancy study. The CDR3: CASSSQGSYTF. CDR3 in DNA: TGTGCCAGCAGTTCACAGGGAAGCTACACCTTC.